A single sample gave rise to the 3 T cell receptor beta chains below, sequenced in a study of T cells in Graves' hyperthyroidism and ophthalmopathy (dated 2019 in TCRdb). Preparation of the library involved multiplex PCR. The instrument was an Illumina HiSeq 2000. The TCR beta CDR3 regions were amplified from the RNA transcripts. For the first round of RT-PCR on the TCR CDR3, the HTBI primer set was used together with the Qiagen OneStep RT-PCR kit. In TCRdb, the public reads were trimmed at Q25 with fastp and aligned with MiXCR, with productive beta chains retained. Rows with one shared CDR3 protein collapse into an entry with the most common genes and DNA. The table for this sample lists fewer than 350,000 distinct CDR3 sequences; roughly 20% of them were counted only once. Of the sample, approximately 35% is held by the ten largest clones. Sequencing input: blood. Receptor source: a man in his fifties with Graves' ophthalmopathy.

The table lists this clonotype with many counts. The chain combines TRBV6-1 with TRBJ1-5; 8 bases are shared with TRBD1. V was clipped by 10 bases and J by 14 bases; unmatched bases: 22. Looked up from germline, CDR1 is MNHNS and CDR2 is SASEGT. The CDR3 consists of 15 residues. The CDR3 DNA is TGTGCCACCAGGGGTTACGGGACAGGTAATATTCGGGAGCATTTT. This codes for CATRGYGTGNIREHF.

There are many counts of this clonotype. The gene calls are TRBV19 and TRBJ1-1; the match to TRBD1 covers 10 bases. J was trimmed by 6 bases and V by 2 bases; bases with no gene match: 9. The CDR3 has 16 amino acids. Germline V gene sequence: CDR1 LNHDA, CDR2 SQIVND (reference sequence). The CDR3 DNA reads TGTGCCAGTAGTATAAGGGGGGGACAGGGGAGGCCTGAAGCTTTCTTT. Translating it yields CASSIRGGQGRPEAFF. Combining the CDR3 with reference TRBV19 and TRBJ1-1 gives the whole variable domain DGGITQSPKYLFRKEGQNVTLSCEQNLNHDAMYWYRQDPGQGLRLIYYSQIVNDFQKGDIAEGYSVSREKKESFPLTVTSAQKNPTAFYLCASSIRGGQGRPEAFFGQGTRLTVV.

This clonotype was observed a few times. The J gene is TRBJ2-7, the V gene TRBV2, with 11 bases lining up with TRBD2. Trimming at V came to 2 bases and at J to 5 bases, leaving 5 bases not matched to a gene. Germline-derived CDR1 and CDR2 are SNHLY and FYNNEI. This CDR3 contains 15 residues. CDR3 bases: TGTGCCAGCAGTGAACTAGCGGGAGGTTCCCACGAGCAGTACTTC. Protein sequence: CASSELAGGSHEQYF.